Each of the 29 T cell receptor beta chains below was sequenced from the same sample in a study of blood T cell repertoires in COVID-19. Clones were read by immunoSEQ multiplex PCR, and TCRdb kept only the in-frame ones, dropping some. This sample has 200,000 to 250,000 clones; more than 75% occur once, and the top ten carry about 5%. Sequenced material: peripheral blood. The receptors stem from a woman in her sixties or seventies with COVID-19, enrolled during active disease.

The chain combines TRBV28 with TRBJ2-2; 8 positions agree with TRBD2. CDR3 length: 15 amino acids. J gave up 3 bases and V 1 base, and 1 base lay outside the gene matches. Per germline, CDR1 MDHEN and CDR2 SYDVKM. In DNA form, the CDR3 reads TGTGCCAGCAGTTTATACGGGAGGGACACCGGGGAGCTGTTTTTT. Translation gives CASSLYGRDTGELFF.

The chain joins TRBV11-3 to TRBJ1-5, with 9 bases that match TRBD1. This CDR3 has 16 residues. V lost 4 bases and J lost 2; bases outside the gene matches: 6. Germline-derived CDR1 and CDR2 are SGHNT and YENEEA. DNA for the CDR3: TGTGCCAGCAGCTCGGGACAGGGTTTTGGCAATCAGCCCCAGCATTTT. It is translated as CASSSGQGFGNQPQHF.

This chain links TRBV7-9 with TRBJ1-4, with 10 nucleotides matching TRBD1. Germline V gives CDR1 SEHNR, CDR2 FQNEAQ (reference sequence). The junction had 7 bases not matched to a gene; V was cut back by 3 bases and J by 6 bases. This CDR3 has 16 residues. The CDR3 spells CASSFVAGTGDEKLFF. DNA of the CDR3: TGTGCCAGCAGCTTCGTGGCGGGGACAGGGGATGAAAAACTGTTTTTT.

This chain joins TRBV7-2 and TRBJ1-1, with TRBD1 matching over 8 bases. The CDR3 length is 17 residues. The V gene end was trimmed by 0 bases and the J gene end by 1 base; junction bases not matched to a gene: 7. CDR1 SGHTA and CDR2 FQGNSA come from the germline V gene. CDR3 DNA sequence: TGTGCCAGCAGCTTAGCTTGGACAGGGAACGAGAACACTGAAGCTTTCTTT. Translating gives CASSLAWTGNENTEAFF.

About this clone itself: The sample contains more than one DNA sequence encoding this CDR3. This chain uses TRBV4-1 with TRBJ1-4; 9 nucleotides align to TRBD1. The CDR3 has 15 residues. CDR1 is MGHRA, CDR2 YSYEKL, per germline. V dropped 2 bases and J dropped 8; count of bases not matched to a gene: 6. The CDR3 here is CASSQRQGGGEKLFF. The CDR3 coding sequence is TGCGCCAGCAGCCAAAGACAGGGGGGAGGAGAAAAACTGTTTTTT.

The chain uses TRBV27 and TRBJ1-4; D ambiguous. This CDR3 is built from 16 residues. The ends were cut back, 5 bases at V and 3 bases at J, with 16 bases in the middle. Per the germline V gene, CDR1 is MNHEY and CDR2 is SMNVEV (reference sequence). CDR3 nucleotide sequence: TGTGCCAGCAGTCGAGGGTCTTCAGGACCTAATGAAAAACTGTTTTTT. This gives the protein CASSRGSSGPNEKLFF. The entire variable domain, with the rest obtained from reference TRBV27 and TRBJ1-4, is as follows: EAQVTQNPRYLITVTGKKLTVTCSQNMNHEYMSWYRQDPGLGLRQIYYSMNVEVTDKGDVPEGYKVSRKEKRNFPLILESPSPNQTSLYFCASSRGSSGPNEKLFFGSGTQLSVL.

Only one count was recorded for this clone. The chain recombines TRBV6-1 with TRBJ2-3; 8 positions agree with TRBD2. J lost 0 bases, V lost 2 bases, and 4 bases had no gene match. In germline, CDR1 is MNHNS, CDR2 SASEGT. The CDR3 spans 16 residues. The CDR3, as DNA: TGTGCCAGCAGTGAATTTGGCGGGAGGAGCACAGATACGCAGTATTTT. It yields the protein CASSEFGGRSTDTQYF.

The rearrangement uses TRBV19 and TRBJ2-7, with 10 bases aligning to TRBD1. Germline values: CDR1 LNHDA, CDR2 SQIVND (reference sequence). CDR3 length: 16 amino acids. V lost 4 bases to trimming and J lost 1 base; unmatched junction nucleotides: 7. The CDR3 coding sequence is TGTGCCAGTAGTACCCCCTCGGACAGGGGGTCCTACGAGCAGTACTTC. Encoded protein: CASSTPSDRGSYEQYF.

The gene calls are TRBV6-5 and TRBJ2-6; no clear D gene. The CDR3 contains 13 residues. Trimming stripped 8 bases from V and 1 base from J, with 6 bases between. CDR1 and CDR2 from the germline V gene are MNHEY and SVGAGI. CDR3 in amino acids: CASRSSGANVLTF. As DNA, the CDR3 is TGTGCCAGCCGGAGTTCTGGGGCCAACGTCCTGACTTTC.

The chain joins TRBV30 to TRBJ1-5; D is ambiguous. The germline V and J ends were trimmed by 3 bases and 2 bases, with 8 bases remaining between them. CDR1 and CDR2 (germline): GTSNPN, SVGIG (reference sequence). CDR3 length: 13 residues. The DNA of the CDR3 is TGTGCCTGGAGGCGGGGTGGCAATCAGCCCCAGCATTTT. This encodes CAWRRGGNQPQHF. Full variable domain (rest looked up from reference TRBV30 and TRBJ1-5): SQTIHQWPATLVQPVGSPLSLECTVEGTSNPNLYWYRQAAGRGLQLLFYSVGIGQISSEVPQNLSASRPQDRQFILSSKKLLLSDSGFYLCAWRRGGNQPQHFGDGTRLSIL.

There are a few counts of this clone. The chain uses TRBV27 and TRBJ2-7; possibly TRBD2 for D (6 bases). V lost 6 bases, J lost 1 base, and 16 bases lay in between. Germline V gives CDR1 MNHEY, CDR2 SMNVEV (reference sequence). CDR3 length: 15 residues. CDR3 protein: CASSPKRVPSYEQYF. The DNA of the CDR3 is TGTGCCAGCAGCCCAAAGCGGGTCCCTTCCTACGAGCAGTACTTC.

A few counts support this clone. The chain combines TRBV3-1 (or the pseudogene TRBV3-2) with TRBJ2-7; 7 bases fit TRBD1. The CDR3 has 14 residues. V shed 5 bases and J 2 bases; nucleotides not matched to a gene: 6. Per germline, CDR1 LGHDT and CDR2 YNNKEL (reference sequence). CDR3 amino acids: CASSDWDRPYEQYF. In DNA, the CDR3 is TGTGCCAGCAGCGATTGGGACAGACCCTACGAGCAGTACTTC.

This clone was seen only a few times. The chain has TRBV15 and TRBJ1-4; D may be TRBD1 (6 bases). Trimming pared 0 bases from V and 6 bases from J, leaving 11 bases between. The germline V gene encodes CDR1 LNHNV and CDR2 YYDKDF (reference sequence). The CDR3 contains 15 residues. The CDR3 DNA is TGTGCCACCAGCAGAGATAGTTCAGGGGATGAAAAACTGTTTTTT. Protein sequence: CATSRDSSGDEKLFF. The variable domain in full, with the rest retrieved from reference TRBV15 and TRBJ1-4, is DAMVIQNPRYQVTQFGKPVTLSCSQTLNHNVMYWYQQKSSQAPKLLFHYYDKDFNNEADTPDNFQSRRPNTSFCFLDIRSPGLGDTAMYLCATSRDSSGDEKLFFGSGTQLSVL.

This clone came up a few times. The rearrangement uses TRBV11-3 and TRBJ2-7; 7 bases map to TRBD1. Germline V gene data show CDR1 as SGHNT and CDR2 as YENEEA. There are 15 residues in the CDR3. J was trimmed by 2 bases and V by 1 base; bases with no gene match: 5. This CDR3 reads CASSLGQGEAYEQYF. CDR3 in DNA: TGTGCCAGCAGCTTAGGCCAGGGGGAAGCCTACGAGCAGTACTTC.

The CDR3 spells CASSYSAGSINGYTF. CDR3 nucleotide sequence: TGTGCCAGCAGTTACTCTGCAGGTTCTATCAATGGCTACACCTTC. V gene TRBV6-2 or TRBV6-3 combines with J gene TRBJ1-2; no definite D call. CDR3 length: 15 residues. The V gene's germline CDR1 is MNHEY and CDR2 SVGEGT. Trimming stripped 0 bases from V and 6 bases from J, with 14 bases between.

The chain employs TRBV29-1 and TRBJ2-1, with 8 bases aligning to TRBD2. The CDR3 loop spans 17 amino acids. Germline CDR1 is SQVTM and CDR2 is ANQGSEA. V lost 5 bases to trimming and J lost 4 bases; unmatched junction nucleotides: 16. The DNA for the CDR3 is TGCAGCGTTCTTACCCATAGGAGAGCGGGGGTTTACAATGAGCAGTTCTTC. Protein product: CSVLTHRRAGVYNEQFF.

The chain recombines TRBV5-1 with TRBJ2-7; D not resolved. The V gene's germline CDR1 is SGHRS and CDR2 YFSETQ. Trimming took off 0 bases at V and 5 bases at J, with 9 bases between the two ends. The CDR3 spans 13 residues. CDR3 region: CASSLGPRNEQYF. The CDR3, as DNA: TGCGCCAGCAGCTTGGGGCCTAGGAACGAGCAGTACTTC.

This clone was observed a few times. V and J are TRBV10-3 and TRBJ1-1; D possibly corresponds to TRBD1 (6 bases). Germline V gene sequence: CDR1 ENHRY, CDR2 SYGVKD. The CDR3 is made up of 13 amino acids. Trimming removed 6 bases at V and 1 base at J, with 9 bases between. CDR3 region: CAIRIQGNTEAFF. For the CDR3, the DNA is TGTGCCATCAGAATACAGGGGAACACTGAAGCTTTCTTT.

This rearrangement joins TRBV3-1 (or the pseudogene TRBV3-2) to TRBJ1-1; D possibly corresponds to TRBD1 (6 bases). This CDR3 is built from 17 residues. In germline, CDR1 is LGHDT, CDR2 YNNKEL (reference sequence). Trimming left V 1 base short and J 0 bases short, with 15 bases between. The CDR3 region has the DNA TGTGCCAGCAGCCAAGTCAAGGGGGGGATGATGAACACTGAAGCTTTCTTT. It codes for CASSQVKGGMMNTEAFF.

This chain's CDR3 is CASSPTEHQPQHF. CDR3 DNA sequence: TGTGCCAGCAGTCCGACAGAGCATCAGCCCCAGCATTTT. The rearrangement uses TRBV28 and TRBJ1-5, with D maybe TRBD1 (5 bases). The germline V gene has CDR1 MDHEN and CDR2 SYDVKM. Trimming removed 5 bases at V and 5 bases at J, with 10 bases between. CDR3 length: 13 residues.

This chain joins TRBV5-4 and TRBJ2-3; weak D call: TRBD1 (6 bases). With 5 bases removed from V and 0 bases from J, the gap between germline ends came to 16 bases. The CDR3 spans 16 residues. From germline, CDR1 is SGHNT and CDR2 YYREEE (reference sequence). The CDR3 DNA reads TGTGCCAGCAGGAGGACAGCGGACCATAGCACAGATACGCAGTATTTT. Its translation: CASRRTADHSTDTQYF.

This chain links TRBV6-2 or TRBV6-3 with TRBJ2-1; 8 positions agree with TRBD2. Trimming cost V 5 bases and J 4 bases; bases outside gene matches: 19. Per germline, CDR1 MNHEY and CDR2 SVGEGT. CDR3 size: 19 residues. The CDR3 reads CASSILAGRGGGFYNEQFF. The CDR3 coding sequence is TGTGCCAGCAGTATCCTAGCGGGCCGAGGGGGGGGCTTTTACAATGAGCAGTTCTTC.

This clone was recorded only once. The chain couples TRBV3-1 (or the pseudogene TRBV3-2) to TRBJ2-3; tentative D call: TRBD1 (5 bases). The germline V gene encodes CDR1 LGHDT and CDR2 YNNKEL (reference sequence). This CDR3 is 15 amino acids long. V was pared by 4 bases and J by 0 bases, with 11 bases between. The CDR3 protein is CASSLRVASTDTQYF. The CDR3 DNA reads TGTGCCAGCAGCCTCAGGGTAGCCAGCACAGATACGCAGTATTTT.

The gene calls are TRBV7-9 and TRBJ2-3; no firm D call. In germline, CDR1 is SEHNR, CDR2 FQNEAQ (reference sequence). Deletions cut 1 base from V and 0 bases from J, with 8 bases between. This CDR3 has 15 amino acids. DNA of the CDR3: TGTGCCAGCAGCTTAGGCAGTTTCAGCACAGATACGCAGTATTTT. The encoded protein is CASSLGSFSTDTQYF.

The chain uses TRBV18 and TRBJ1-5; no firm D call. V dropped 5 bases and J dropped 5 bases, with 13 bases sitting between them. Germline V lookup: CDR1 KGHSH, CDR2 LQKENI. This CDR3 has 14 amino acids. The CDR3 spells CASSDILGDQPQHF. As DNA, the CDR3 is TGTGCCAGCTCAGATATTCTAGGAGATCAGCCCCAGCATTTT. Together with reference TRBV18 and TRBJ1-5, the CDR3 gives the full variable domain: NAGVMQNPRHLVRRRGQEARLRCSPMKGHSHVYWYRQLPEEGLKFMVYLQKENIIDESGMPKERFSAEFPKEGPSILRIQQVVRGDSAAYFCASSDILGDQPQHFGDGTRLSIL.

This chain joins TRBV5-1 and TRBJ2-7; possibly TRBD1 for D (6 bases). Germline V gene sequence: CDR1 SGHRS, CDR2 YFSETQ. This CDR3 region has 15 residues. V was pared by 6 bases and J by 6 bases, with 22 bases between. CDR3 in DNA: TGCGCCAGCACTAAAACCGGAACAGGGTTGGGCGAGCAGTACTTC. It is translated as CASTKTGTGLGEQYF.

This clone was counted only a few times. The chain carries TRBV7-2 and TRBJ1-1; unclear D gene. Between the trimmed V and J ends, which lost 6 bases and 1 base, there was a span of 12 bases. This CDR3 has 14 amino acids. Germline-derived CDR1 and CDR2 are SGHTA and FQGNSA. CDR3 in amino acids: CASSKSRSNTEAFF. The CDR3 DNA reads TGTGCCAGCAGTAAATCTCGGTCGAACACTGAAGCTTTCTTT.

Here the CDR3 DNA reads TGTGCCACTAGTGGGACTGCTCCAGGGACCCAGTACTTC. Its protein product is CATSGTAPGTQYF. The chain recombines TRBV28 with TRBJ2-5; D possibly corresponds to TRBD2 (6 bases). CDR3 size: 13 residues. V gave up 10 bases and J gave up 7 bases, with 19 bases separating them. Germline V CDR1 and CDR2: MDHEN, SYDVKM. The full variable domain, in which reference TRBV28 and TRBJ2-5 provide the parts outside the CDR3, is DVKVTQSSRYLVKRTGEKVFLECVQDMDHENMFWYRQDPGLGLRLIYFSYDVKMKEKGDIPEGYSVSREKKERFSLILESASTNQTSMYLCATSGTAPGTQYFGPGTRLLVL.

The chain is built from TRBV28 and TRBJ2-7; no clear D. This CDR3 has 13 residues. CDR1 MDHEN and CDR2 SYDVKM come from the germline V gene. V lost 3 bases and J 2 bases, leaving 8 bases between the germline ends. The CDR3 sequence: CASSLPVPYEQYF. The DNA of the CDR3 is TGTGCCAGCAGTTTGCCAGTCCCCTACGAGCAGTACTTC.